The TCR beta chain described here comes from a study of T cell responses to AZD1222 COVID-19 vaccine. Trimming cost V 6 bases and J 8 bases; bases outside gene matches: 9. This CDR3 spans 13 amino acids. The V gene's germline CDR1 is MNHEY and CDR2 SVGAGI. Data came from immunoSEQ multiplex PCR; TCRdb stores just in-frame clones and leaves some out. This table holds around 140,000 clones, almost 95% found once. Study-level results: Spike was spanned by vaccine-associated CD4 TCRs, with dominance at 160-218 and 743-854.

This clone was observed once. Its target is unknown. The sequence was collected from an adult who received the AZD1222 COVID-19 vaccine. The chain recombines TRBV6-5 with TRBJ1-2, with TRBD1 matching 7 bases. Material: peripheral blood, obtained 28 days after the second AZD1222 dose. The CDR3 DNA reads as TGTGCCAGCAGCGACGACAGGGTATACGGCTACACCTTC. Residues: CASSDDRVYGYTF.